These 12 T cell receptor beta chains were sequenced from one sample in a study of T cell repertoires in cytomegalovirus infection (dated by TCRdb to between 2019 and 2020). Their recognized antigens are unknown. The treatment or condition tag for this specimen amounts to: in vitro stimulation with specific CMV peptide epitopes to enrich CMV-specific T cells. TCRdb records Illumina HiSeq 1500 as the sequencer. TCRdb reworked the public reads: Q25 trimming with fastp, MiXCR clone assembly, productive beta chains retained. Here each entry gathers all rows of one CDR3 protein and keeps the most common genes and DNA. The sample includes 250,000 to 400,000 distinct CDR3 sequences, with approximately 25% observed a single time. The ten most abundant clones make up roughly 13% of the sample. This material consisted of cultured PBMCs, taken from culture after CMV antigen stimulation. These receptors were collected from a human donor in good health (CMV status not recorded). Some clones in this sample may be carry-over from other donors' samples.

V and J are TRBV10-3 and TRBJ2-5; the D gene is possibly TRBD2 (6 bases). The CDR3 has 15 residues. V was pared by 3 bases and J by 2 bases, with 13 bases between. Germline V gene lookup returns CDR1 ENHRY and CDR2 SYGVKD. CDR3 in DNA: TGTGCCATCAGTGAAGGGACTGGGCATCAAGAGACCCAGTACTTC. Protein product: CAISEGTGHQETQYF.

The DNA for the CDR3 is TGTGCCAGTGCCCTAGCGGGAGCGTACCAAGAGACCCAGTACTTC. Translated: CASALAGAYQETQYF. The genes are TRBV6-2 or TRBV6-3 and TRBJ2-5; the match to TRBD2 covers 10 bases. V dropped 9 bases and J dropped 0; count of bases not matched to a gene: 7. From germline, CDR1 is MNHEY and CDR2 SVGEGT. CDR3 length: 15 residues.

This clonotype was recorded a few times. This chain joins TRBV29-1 and TRBJ1-2; D is perhaps TRBD1 (6 bases). The V and J ends lost 4 bases and 7 bases respectively, with 16 bases between them. This CDR3 is 13 amino acids long. CDR1 SQVTM and CDR2 ANQGSEA come from the germline V gene. CDR3 sequence (DNA): TGCAGCGTTGGTAAGGGGGGAGACGGTGGCTACACCTTC. Translated, it gives CSVGKGGDGGYTF.

This rearrangement joins TRBV6-2 or TRBV6-3 to TRBJ1-2; tentative D call: TRBD1 (5 bases). Germline V lookup: CDR1 MNHEY, CDR2 SVGEGT. With 7 bases removed from V and 6 bases from J, the gap between germline ends came to 15 bases. This CDR3 is 13 amino acids long. CDR3 coding DNA: TGTGCCAGCATCAGAGACGAGGGGAATGGCTACACCTTC. This sequence encodes CASIRDEGNGYTF.

This clonotype came up a few times. The chain recombines TRBV5-6 with TRBJ1-6; D not certain. CDR1 is SGHDT and CDR2 is YYEEEE in the germline V gene. The CDR3 totals 14 residues. V lost 6 bases and J lost 8, with 15 bases in between. The CDR3 sequence is CASKSGRWDSPLHF. The DNA of the CDR3 is TGTGCCAGCAAAAGTGGCAGGTGGGATTCACCCCTCCACTTT.

This clonotype was observed a single time. This may be a read error, as it is one base from a much larger clone. The chain carries TRBV7-2 and TRBJ2-5; D may be TRBD2 (6 bases). There are 15 residues in the CDR3. Germline V gives CDR1 SGHTA, CDR2 FQGNSA. CDR3 bases: TGTGCCAGCAGCTGGTCCGCGGGGATCCAAGAGCCCCAGTACTTC. It yields the protein CASSWSAGIQEPQYF.

This clonotype was seen only a few times. This chain links TRBV28 with TRBJ2-7, with TRBD2 identical over 8 bases. CDR1 is MDHEN and CDR2 is SYDVKM in the germline V gene. The CDR3 covers 17 residues. With V trimmed by 3 bases and J by 0 bases, 10 bases remained unmatched. CDR3 DNA: TGTGCCAGCAGTTTCACGGGAGGGCCCAAATTCTCCTACGAGCAGTACTTC. Amino acid sequence: CASSFTGGPKFSYEQYF.

The gene calls are TRBV19 and TRBJ2-2, with 9 bases lining up with TRBD2. The CDR3 contains 16 residues. Looked up from germline, CDR1 is LNHDA and CDR2 is SQIVND (reference sequence). Losses at the gene ends were 7 bases for V and 3 bases for J; bases not matched to a gene: 9. In DNA form, the CDR3 reads TGTGCCAGTACAGCTAGCGGGATGATGTACACCGGGGAGCTGTTTTTT. Translation: CASTASGMMYTGELFF.

At least ten counts were recorded for this clonotype. The CDR3 nucleotides are TGTGCCAGCAGCTTACAGGCTAGCGGGAGGGTTGTAGATACGCAGTATTTT. Its translation: CASSLQASGRVVDTQYF. The V call is TRBV7-2, the J call TRBJ2-3; 12 bases line up with TRBD2. CDR3 length: 17 amino acids. The J segment lost 5 bases and the V segment lost 2 bases, leaving 8 bases of the junction unmatched. Germline V gene data show CDR1 as SGHTA and CDR2 as FQGNSA.

The chain recombines TRBV20-1 with TRBJ2-5; 14 bases fit TRBD2. This CDR3 comprises 15 residues. J lost 5 bases, V lost 5 bases, and 7 bases had no gene match. CDR1 is DFQATT and CDR2 is SNEGSKA in the germline V gene (reference sequence). This CDR3 is CSAPRTSGRKETQYF. CDR3 coding DNA: TGCAGTGCTCCCCGGACTAGCGGGAGGAAGGAGACCCAGTACTTC.

A word on this clonotype: One end of the junction fails to match germline, which may point to a read error. The chain has TRBV7-9 and TRBJ2-1; TRBD2 is a possible D gene (5 bases). Per germline, CDR1 SEHNR and CDR2 FQNEAQ (reference sequence). CDR3 length: 17 residues. DNA for the CDR3: TGTGCCAGCAGCTCCCTCTCCAGCGGCCCAGTCTACAATGAGCAGCTCTTC. It encodes CASSSLSSGPVYNEQLF.

Points on this clonotype: The junction departs from the called germline gene at one end, perhaps through a read error. The CDR3 DNA reads TGTGCCAGCACCGAAAGGGGCACAGATATGCAGTATTTT. Translated: CASTERGTDMQYF. This chain links TRBV6-6 with TRBJ2-3, with D perhaps matching TRBD1 (5 bases). Germline assignment: CDR1 MNHNY and CDR2 SVGAGI (reference sequence). The CDR3 has 13 amino acids.